Listed here are 15 T cell receptor beta chains from one sample, sequenced in a study of blood T cell repertoires in COVID-19. Here immunoSEQ multiplex PCR was the method, and the copy in TCRdb shows in-frame clones only, minus some. The data hold around 300,000 clones, with 80% to 90% observed a single time. Sequencing was carried out using PBMCs or T cells enriched from blood (not recorded which). The receptor source for this set is a man under 40 who had recovered from COVID-19.

The chain is built from TRBV7-9 and TRBJ1-5; D not resolved. V lost 5 bases and J lost 1, with 12 bases in between. Germline V gene lookup returns CDR1 SEHNR and CDR2 FQNEAQ (reference sequence). The CDR3 runs to 15 residues. The CDR3 DNA sequence: TGTGCCAGCAGCGCCCTAGGTGGGAGCAATCAGCCCCAGCATTTT. Protein: CASSALGGSNQPQHF.

In its sample, this clone was seen a few times. The rearrangement uses TRBV2 and TRBJ1-1; tentative D call: TRBD1 (5 bases). The V end was cut by 5 bases, the J end by 4 bases, with 14 bases between. CDR1 and CDR2 (germline): SNHLY, FYNNEI. This CDR3 has 14 amino acids. The CDR3 protein is CASSPTAIGTEAFF. For the CDR3, the DNA is TGTGCCAGCAGTCCGACAGCCATCGGCACTGAAGCTTTCTTT.

The chain couples TRBV27 to TRBJ1-2; 8 nucleotides line up with TRBD1. This CDR3 region has 13 residues. The germline V gene has CDR1 MNHEY and CDR2 SMNVEV (reference sequence). The V and J ends lost 3 bases and 5 bases, in that order; junction bases with no gene match: 2. The CDR3 spells CASSLTGVYGYTF. CDR3 nucleotide sequence: TGTGCCAGCAGTTTGACAGGGGTATATGGCTACACCTTC.

The V call is TRBV28, the J call TRBJ1-2; D perhaps matches TRBD1 (5 bases). V was cut by 3 bases and J by 2 bases, with 10 bases left in between. The V gene's germline CDR1 is MDHEN and CDR2 SYDVKM. This CDR3 has 14 residues. The CDR3 is CASSFPGLNYGYTF. CDR3 DNA: TGTGCCAGCAGTTTCCCAGGGTTAAACTATGGCTACACCTTC.

This chain connects TRBV19 to TRBJ2-1; 11 bases line up with TRBD2. Looked up from germline, CDR1 is LNHDA and CDR2 is SQIVND (reference sequence). Trimming at V came to 3 bases and at J to 6 bases, leaving 10 bases not matched to a gene. The CDR3 runs 17 residues. CDR3 in DNA: TGTGCCAGTAGTATTTTACTAGCGGGGGAGGAGGGCAATGAGCAGTTCTTC. It encodes CASSILLAGEEGNEQFF.

Turning to this clone: A much larger clone lies one base from this, so it may be a read error. This chain joins TRBV7-9 and TRBJ1-2, with TRBD1 matching over 8 bases. The V and J ends lost 5 bases and 2 bases, in that order; junction bases with no gene match: 1. Per germline, CDR1 SEHNR and CDR2 FQNEAQ (reference sequence). The CDR3 is 13 residues long. This CDR3 is CASSRTGNYGYTF. In DNA, the CDR3 is TGTGCCAGCAGCCGGACAGGGAACTATGGCTACACCTTC.

The chain couples TRBV7-9 to TRBJ2-7; possible D gene TRBD1, 6 bases. The CDR3 contains 13 residues. V lost 5 bases, J lost 1 base, and 9 bases lay in between. Germline assignment: CDR1 SEHNR and CDR2 FQNEAQ (reference sequence). This CDR3 is CASSPDSSYEQYF. In nucleotides, the CDR3 is TGTGCCAGCAGCCCGGACAGTTCCTACGAGCAGTACTTC.

The J gene is TRBJ1-5, the V gene TRBV6-6; perhaps TRBD1 as D (5 bases). CDR1 and CDR2 from the germline V gene are MNHNY and SVGAGI (reference sequence). Deletions cut 4 bases from V and 7 bases from J, with 14 bases between. There are 14 residues in the CDR3. The CDR3 is CASSSAAGFQPQHF. DNA for the CDR3: TGTGCCAGCAGTTCGGCGGCAGGGTTCCAGCCCCAGCATTTT.

The J gene is TRBJ2-2, the V gene TRBV3-1 (or the pseudogene TRBV3-2); TRBD1 matches at 7 bases. The CDR3 runs 17 residues. Germline V lookup: CDR1 LGHDT, CDR2 YNNKEL (reference sequence). V lost 1 base and J lost 7; bases outside the gene matches: 12. The CDR3 region is CASSQAKDRRSIGELFF. CDR3 coding DNA: TGTGCCAGCAGCCAAGCTAAGGACAGGAGGAGCATCGGGGAGCTGTTTTTT.

The chain has TRBV3-1 (or the pseudogene TRBV3-2) and TRBJ2-4, with 10 bases identical to TRBD2. Germline V gene data show CDR1 as LGHDT and CDR2 as YNNKEL (reference sequence). V lost 1 base and J lost 2; bases outside the gene matches: 11. The CDR3 loop spans 19 amino acids. CDR3 nucleotides: TGTGCCAGCAGCCAAGGGCTAGCGGGGGTCGACGGGTCCAAAAACATTCAGTACTTC. Protein sequence: CASSQGLAGVDGSKNIQYF.

This chain joins TRBV12-3 or TRBV12-4 and TRBJ1-5, with 8 bases matching TRBD1. With V trimmed by 3 bases and J by 5 bases, 0 bases remained unmatched. There are 13 residues in the CDR3. CDR3 nucleotides: TGTGCCAGCAGTTTGACAGGGGATCAGCCCCAGCATTTT. Translation: CASSLTGDQPQHF.

V is TRBV5-1 and J is TRBJ2-2; perhaps TRBD2 as D (5 bases). Germline V lookup: CDR1 SGHRS, CDR2 YFSETQ. V was pared by 5 bases and J by 2 bases, with 13 bases between. The CDR3 sequence is 15 residues long. CDR3 in DNA: TGCGCCAGCAGAGGTGGGAGTGGAAACACCGGGGAGCTGTTTTTT. Residues: CASRGGSGNTGELFF.

J is TRBJ2-1 and V is TRBV5-1; TRBD2 is a possible D gene (6 bases). The CDR3 has 15 residues. The V and J ends lost 0 bases and 4 bases respectively, with 11 bases between them. Per germline, CDR1 SGHRS and CDR2 YFSETQ. The CDR3 protein is CASSLGGTAYNEQFF. The CDR3, as DNA: TGCGCCAGCAGCTTGGGCGGGACCGCTTACAATGAGCAGTTCTTC.

This clone has a single count. The V gene is TRBV28, the J gene TRBJ2-7, with 12 bases fitting TRBD2. The germline V gene has CDR1 MDHEN and CDR2 SYDVKM. J lost 0 bases, V lost 7 bases, and 10 bases had no gene match. The CDR3 runs to 17 residues. The DNA of the CDR3 is TGTGCCAGCATGCCTAGCGGGGGGGCCTCGGGCTCCTACGAGCAGTACTTC. Translating it yields CASMPSGGASGSYEQYF.

This clone appeared a few times. The chain uses TRBV18 and TRBJ1-5; unclear D gene. This CDR3 spans 13 amino acids. The ends were cut back, 2 bases at V and 5 bases at J, with 7 bases in the middle. Germline V gene sequence: CDR1 KGHSH, CDR2 LQKENI. CDR3: CASSPGRDQPQHF. CDR3 coding DNA: TGTGCCAGCTCACCAGGCCGTGATCAGCCCCAGCATTTT.